What follows are 27 T cell receptor beta chains derived from one specimen sequenced in a study of T-cell memory formation after mild COVID-19. TCRdb reprocessed the 5' RACE reads with MiXCR, giving one entry per CDR3 protein. This table holds under 300,000 distinct CDR3 sequences, more than 8% found once. Source material: PBMCs or a T cell subset sorted from them (not recorded which). All receptors derive from a man aged 18 to 29 who had mild COVID-19 (a few samples of this study predate the infection). Cell type and time point are not known.

This clonotype showed up just a few times. This chain uses TRBV7-9 with TRBJ1-5, with unresolved D. The CDR3 extends over 12 amino acids. Per germline, CDR1 SEHNR and CDR2 FQNEAQ (reference sequence). Trimming stripped 5 bases from V and 5 bases from J, with 7 bases between. The CDR3 DNA reads TGTGCCAGCAGCGGTGAGGATCAGCCCCAGCATTTT. Its protein product is CASSGEDQPQHF.

This clonotype was seen at least ten times. V gene TRBV7-8 combines with J gene TRBJ2-5; D gene uncertain. Germline values: CDR1 SGHVS, CDR2 FQNEAQ. The CDR3 runs to 13 residues. Trimming took off 8 bases at V and 2 bases at J, with 12 bases between the two ends. CDR3 nucleotide sequence: TGTGCCAGCTTTAAAGGTCTGCAAGAGACCCAGTACTTC. Amino acid sequence: CASFKGLQETQYF.

This clonotype has just a few counts. The V gene is TRBV15, the J gene TRBJ1-5; D unresolved. The germline V gene encodes CDR1 LNHNV and CDR2 YYDKDF (reference sequence). V was clipped by 0 bases and J by 6 bases, with 3 bases between them. The CDR3 consists of 12 residues. CDR3 amino acids: CATSRDGQPQHF. The CDR3 coding sequence is TGTGCCACCAGCAGAGATGGTCAGCCCCAGCATTTT. The complete variable domain, with remaining parts taken from reference TRBV15 and TRBJ1-5, reads DAMVIQNPRYQVTQFGKPVTLSCSQTLNHNVMYWYQQKSSQAPKLLFHYYDKDFNNEADTPDNFQSRRPNTSFCFLDIRSPGLGDTAMYLCATSRDGQPQHFGDGTRLSIL.

This clonotype was recorded at least ten times. The chain has TRBV5-1 and TRBJ2-3, with TRBD1 identical over 9 bases. CDR3 length: 18 amino acids. Germline V gene data show CDR1 as SGHRS and CDR2 as YFSETQ. The V segment lost 1 base and the J segment 6 bases; nucleotides outside the gene matches: 15. The DNA for the CDR3 is TGCGCCAGCAGCTTGAGGGACAGGGCTATCTACCGGGGCGATACGCAGTATTTT. It specifies CASSLRDRAIYRGDTQYF.

This clonotype came up a few times. V and J are TRBV3-1 and TRBJ1-4; no clear D. The CDR3 length is 13 residues. V lost 6 bases to trimming and J lost 3 bases, with 8 bases between them. Germline V CDR1 and CDR2: LGHDT, YNNKEL (reference sequence). CDR3 sequence: CASSRTSNEKLFF. CDR3 nucleotide sequence: TGTGCCAGCAGTCGGACCTCTAATGAAAAACTGTTTTTT.

At least ten counts were recorded for this clonotype. The gene calls are TRBV12-3 or TRBV12-4 and TRBJ2-7, with a tentative D call TRBD1 (6 bases). The CDR3 is 13 amino acids. With 6 bases removed from V and 2 bases from J, the gap between germline ends came to 11 bases. CDR3: CASSRQVPYEQYF. As DNA, the CDR3 is TGTGCCAGCAGCCGACAGGTTCCCTACGAGCAGTACTTC.

The sample holds a few counts of this clonotype. This chain links TRBV6-5 with TRBJ2-7, with D perhaps being TRBD1 or TRBD2 (5 bases each). CDR1 and CDR2 from the germline V gene are MNHEY and SVGAGI. The CDR3 runs to 16 residues. The germline V and J ends were trimmed by 2 bases and 3 bases, with 17 bases remaining between them. CDR3 region: CASSYLPGRSDYEQYF. The CDR3 bases are TGTGCCAGCAGTTACCTCCCGGGACGTTCGGACTACGAGCAGTACTTC.

The V and J genes are TRBV7-8 and TRBJ1-5; D unclear. Trimming cost V 5 bases and J 5 bases, with 10 bases left between them. This CDR3 comprises 13 residues. Germline assignment: CDR1 SGHVS and CDR2 FQNEAQ. Here the CDR3 reads CASSTYSDQPQHF. Here the CDR3 DNA reads TGTGCCAGCAGCACCTACAGTGATCAGCCCCAGCATTTT.

This clonotype was observed a few times. The chain is built from TRBV10-3 and TRBJ2-7, with TRBD2 matching over 13 bases. Germline CDR1 reads ENHRY; CDR2 reads SYGVKD. Germline trimming cut 5 bases from V and 5 bases from J; bases unmatched to any gene: 3. The CDR3 extends over 14 amino acids. The CDR3 DNA reads as TGTGCCATCAGTTTGGGACTAGCGGGGAACGAGCAGTACGTC. Residues: CAISLGLAGNEQYV.

J is TRBJ2-7 and V is TRBV2, with TRBD1 identical over 7 bases. V lost 8 bases to trimming and J lost 4 bases; unmatched junction nucleotides: 8. CDR1 SNHLY and CDR2 FYNNEI come from the germline V gene. CDR3 length: 13 amino acids. CDR3 in DNA: TGTGCCAGCCCCCGGACAGGTTCTTACGAGCAGTACGTC. As protein: CASPRTGSYEQYV.

This clonotype was found a few times. This chain joins TRBV7-2 and TRBJ2-5; D unresolved. Germline loops: CDR1 SGHTA, CDR2 FQGNSA. The CDR3 consists of 14 residues. V lost 0 bases to trimming and J lost 3 bases, with 8 bases between them. The CDR3 loop reads CASSLARAKETQYF. CDR3 DNA: TGTGCCAGCAGCTTAGCAAGGGCGAAAGAGACCCAGTACTTC. Full variable domain (remainder filled in from reference TRBV7-2 and TRBJ2-5): GAGVSQSPSNKVTEKGKDVELRCDPISGHTALYWYRQSLGQGLEFLIYFQGNSAPDKSGLPSDRFSAERTGGSVSTLTIQRTQQEDSAVYLCASSLARAKETQYFGPGTRLLVL.

The J gene is TRBJ2-7, the V gene TRBV12-3 or TRBV12-4; 9 positions match TRBD2. This CDR3 has 13 residues. J was trimmed by 3 bases and V by 5 bases; bases with no gene match: 2. CDR3 DNA: TGTGCCAGCAGTGCTAGCGGGGACTACGAGCAGTACTTC. The encoded protein is CASSASGDYEQYF.

The chain employs TRBV7-6 and TRBJ2-5, with 7 nucleotides matching TRBD2. From germline, CDR1 is SGHVS and CDR2 FNYEAQ. V lost 3 bases, J lost 3 bases, and 4 bases stayed unmatched. CDR3 length equals 14 residues. The CDR3, as DNA: TGTGCCAGCAGCTTCGGGGGGAGGGAAGAGACCCAGTACTTC. Its protein is CASSFGGREETQYF.

This clonotype was counted only a few times. The chain combines TRBV2 with TRBJ2-7; D possibly corresponds to TRBD1 (6 bases). The germline CDR1 and CDR2 sequences are SNHLY and FYNNEI. V was cut by 5 bases and J by 6 bases, with 11 bases left in between. The CDR3 covers 12 residues. The CDR3 bases are TGTGCCAGCAGTTTACAGGGTAGCGAGCAGTACGTC. Its translation: CASSLQGSEQYV.

This sequence joins TRBV7-6 and TRBJ2-3, with TRBD1 identical over 9 bases. Germline V CDR1 and CDR2: SGHVS, FNYEAQ. This CDR3 contains 19 residues. J lost 2 bases, V lost 0 bases, and 12 bases had no gene match. CDR3 nucleotide sequence: TGTGCCAGCAGCTTAGCACGGGGGGACAGGGAGTTCGCCACAGATACGCAGTATTTT. This translates into CASSLARGDREFATDTQYF.

This clonotype was seen repeatedly, ten times or more. The chain carries TRBV12-3 or TRBV12-4 and TRBJ2-7, with D perhaps assigned TRBD1 or TRBD2 (6 bases each). The CDR3 is 14 residues long. V lost 1 base and J lost 4, with 11 bases in between. The CDR3 is CASSLVGGTYEQYF. In nucleotides, the CDR3 is TGTGCCAGCAGTTTAGTAGGGGGGACATACGAGCAGTACTTC.

Many counts were recorded for this clonotype. The chain recombines TRBV4-2 with TRBJ2-2; 13 nucleotides agree with TRBD2. The germline CDR1 and CDR2 sequences are LGHNA and YNFKEQ. With 0 bases clipped from V and 5 bases from J, the junction kept 3 bases outside the gene matches. The CDR3 has 17 amino acids. DNA for the CDR3: TGTGCCAGCAGCCAAGATAAGGGACTAGCGGGGACCGGGGAGCTGTTTTTT. Translating gives CASSQDKGLAGTGELFF.

This clonotype has more than one count but fewer than ten. This chain uses TRBV7-2 with TRBJ2-2, with D unresolved. Germline-derived CDR1 and CDR2 are SGHTA and FQGNSA. V was trimmed by 8 bases and J by 1 base, leaving 14 bases between them. The CDR3 is 15 amino acids. The CDR3 protein is CASARLGLNTGELFF. In DNA, the CDR3 is TGTGCCAGCGCCAGGCTGGGCCTGAACACCGGGGAGCTGTTTTTT.

This chain joins TRBV5-5 and TRBJ1-6; 8 nucleotides agree with TRBD1. The V and J ends lost 0 bases and 11 bases, in that order; junction bases with no gene match: 10. The CDR3 is 16 residues long. CDR1 and CDR2 from the germline V gene are SGHKS and YYEKEE (reference sequence). The CDR3 region has the DNA TGTGCCAGCAGCTTGGCGGTCACAGGGGGTATCGCACCCCTCCACTTT. The encoded protein is CASSLAVTGGIAPLHF.

There are a few counts of this clonotype. The chain links TRBV21-1 to TRBJ1-2; the D call in the table, TRBD1, was not verified against the DNA. TRBV21-1 has pseudogene status. The CDR3 has 14 amino acids. CDR3 region: CATTSPRVYYGYTF. The CDR3 DNA reads as TGTGCCACTACATCGCCCAGGGTTTACTATGGCTACACCTTC.

This clonotype has a single count. This chain joins TRBV6-2 or TRBV6-3 and TRBJ1-1; no firm D call. The CDR3 sequence is 14 residues long. Germline loops: CDR1 MNHEY, CDR2 SVGEGT. Trimming shortened V by 7 bases and J by 1 base, and 13 bases separated the two germline ends. The CDR3 loop is CASIDYRTNTEAFF. DNA for the CDR3: TGTGCCAGCATTGACTACCGCACGAACACTGAAGCTTTCTTT.

The table lists this clonotype with a few counts. The chain has TRBV7-3 and TRBJ2-1; 7 bases match TRBD2. The CDR3 length is 14 residues. After removal of 1 base from V and 7 bases from J, the junction contained 4 bases not matched to a gene. Germline CDR1 is SGHTA and CDR2 is FQGTGA. The CDR3 bases are TGTGCCAGCAGCTTAAACTGGGGGGGGAATGAGCAGTTCTTC. Amino acid sequence: CASSLNWGGNEQFF.

This clonotype was detected a few times. The chain links TRBV4-1 to TRBJ2-3; a possible D gene is TRBD2 (5 bases). CDR1 is MGHRA and CDR2 is YSYEKL in the germline V gene. The CDR3 runs 16 residues. V lost 1 base to trimming and J lost 0 bases, with 11 bases between them. CDR3 sequence (DNA): TGCGCCAGCAGCCAAGTGGAGGTATCTAGCACAGATACGCAGTATTTT. This gives the protein CASSQVEVSSTDTQYF.

This rearrangement joins TRBV7-2 to TRBJ2-3; D not resolved. This CDR3 has 12 amino acids. Germline assignment: CDR1 SGHTA and CDR2 FQGNSA. Trimming removed 1 base from V and 6 bases from J, with 5 bases in between. Here the CDR3 DNA reads TGTGCCAGCAGCTTAGACGTGGATACGCAGTATTTT. Encoded protein: CASSLDVDTQYF.

This clonotype was found a few times. The chain links TRBV4-3 to TRBJ2-1; unclear D gene. The CDR3 covers 15 residues. Germline CDR1 is LGHNA and CDR2 is YSLEER. V was cut by 1 base and J by 0 bases, with 7 bases left in between. The CDR3 protein is CASSQVRASYNEQFF. The CDR3 nucleotides read TGCGCCAGCAGCCAAGTCAGAGCCTCCTACAATGAGCAGTTCTTC.

The rearrangement joins TRBV7-2 to TRBJ2-3, with D perhaps matching TRBD1 (7 bases). CDR1 and CDR2 (germline): SGHTA, FQGNSA. The CDR3 totals 14 residues. Trimming took off 4 bases at V and 4 bases at J, with 12 bases between the two ends. The CDR3 region is CASSSGGPADTQYF. The CDR3 DNA follows: TGTGCCAGCAGCTCAGGGGGGCCGGCAGATACGCAGTATTTT.

The chain is built from TRBV15 and TRBJ1-1; 7 bases match TRBD1. This CDR3 comprises 16 residues. V was pared by 6 bases and J by 0 bases, with 10 bases of the junction left unmatched. Germline values: CDR1 LNHNV, CDR2 YYDKDF (reference sequence). The CDR3 DNA is TGTGCCACCAGAAAAGACGCGACAGGGCTGAACACTGAAGCTTTCTTT. Its protein is CATRKDATGLNTEAFF.